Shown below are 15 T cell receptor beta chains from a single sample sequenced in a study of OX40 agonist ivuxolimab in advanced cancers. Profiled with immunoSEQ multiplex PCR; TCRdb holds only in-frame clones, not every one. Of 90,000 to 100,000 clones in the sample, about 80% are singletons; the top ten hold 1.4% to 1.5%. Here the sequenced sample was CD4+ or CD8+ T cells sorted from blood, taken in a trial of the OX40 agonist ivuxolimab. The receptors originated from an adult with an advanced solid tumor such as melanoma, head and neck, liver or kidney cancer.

The CDR3 DNA is TGTGCCAGCAGCTTAGCGAGTGAGACAGCACCGTACTTC. It specifies CASSLASETAPYF. The chain is built from TRBV7-9 and TRBJ2-7; D may be TRBD1 (5 bases). Trimming cost V 0 bases and J 12 bases, with 15 bases left between them. The CDR3 loop spans 13 amino acids. CDR1 and CDR2 (germline): SEHNR, FQNEAQ (reference sequence).

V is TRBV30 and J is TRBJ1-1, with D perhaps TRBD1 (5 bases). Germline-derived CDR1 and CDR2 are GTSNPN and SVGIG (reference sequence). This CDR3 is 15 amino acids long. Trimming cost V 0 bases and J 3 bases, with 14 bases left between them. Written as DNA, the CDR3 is TGTGCCTGGAGTGTACGGGTAGGGGCGGACACTGAAGCTTTCTTT. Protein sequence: CAWSVRVGADTEAFF.

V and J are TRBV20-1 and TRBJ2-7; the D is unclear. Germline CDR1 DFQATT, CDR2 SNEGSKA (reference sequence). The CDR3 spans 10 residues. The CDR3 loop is CMVAPNEQYF. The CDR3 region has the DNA TGCATGGTAGCTCCTAACGAGCAGTACTTC.

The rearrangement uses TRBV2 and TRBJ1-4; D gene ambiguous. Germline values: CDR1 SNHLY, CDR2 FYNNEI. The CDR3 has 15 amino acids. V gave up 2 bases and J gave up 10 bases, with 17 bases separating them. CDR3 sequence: CASSEPGEVLAKLFF. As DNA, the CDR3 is TGTGCCAGCAGTGAACCCGGTGAGGTCTTGGCAAAACTGTTTTTT.

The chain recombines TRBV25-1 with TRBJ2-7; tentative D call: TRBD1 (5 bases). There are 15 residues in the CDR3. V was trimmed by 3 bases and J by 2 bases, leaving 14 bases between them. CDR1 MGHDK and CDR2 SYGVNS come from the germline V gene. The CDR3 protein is CASSDPAGLTYEQYF. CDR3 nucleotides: TGTGCCAGCAGTGACCCAGCAGGGCTCACCTACGAGCAGTACTTC.

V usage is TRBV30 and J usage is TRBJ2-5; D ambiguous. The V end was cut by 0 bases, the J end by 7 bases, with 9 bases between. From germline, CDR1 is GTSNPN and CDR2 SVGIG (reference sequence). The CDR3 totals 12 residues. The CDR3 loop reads CAWSVGTPTQYF. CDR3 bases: TGTGCCTGGAGTGTCGGAACCCCGACCCAGTACTTC.

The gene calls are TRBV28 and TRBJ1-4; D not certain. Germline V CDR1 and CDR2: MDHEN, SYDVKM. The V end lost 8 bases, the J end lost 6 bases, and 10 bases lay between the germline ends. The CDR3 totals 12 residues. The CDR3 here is CASQITDEKLFF. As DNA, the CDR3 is TGTGCCAGCCAGATTACCGATGAAAAACTGTTTTTT. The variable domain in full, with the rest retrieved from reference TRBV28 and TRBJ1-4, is DVKVTQSSRYLVKRTGEKVFLECVQDMDHENMFWYRQDPGLGLRLIYFSYDVKMKEKGDIPEGYSVSREKKERFSLILESASTNQTSMYLCASQITDEKLFFGSGTQLSVL.

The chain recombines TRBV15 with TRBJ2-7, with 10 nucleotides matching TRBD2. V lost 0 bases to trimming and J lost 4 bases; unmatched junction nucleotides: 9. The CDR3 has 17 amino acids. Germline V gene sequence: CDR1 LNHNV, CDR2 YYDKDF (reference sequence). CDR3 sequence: CATSRDPAGGPLYEQYF. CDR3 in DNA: TGTGCCACCAGCAGAGATCCAGCGGGAGGGCCTTTGTACGAGCAGTACTTC.

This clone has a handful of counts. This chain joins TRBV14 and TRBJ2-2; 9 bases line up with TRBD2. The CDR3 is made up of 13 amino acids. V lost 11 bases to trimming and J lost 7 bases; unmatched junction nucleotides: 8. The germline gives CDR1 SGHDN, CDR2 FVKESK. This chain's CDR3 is CASRASGVGELFF. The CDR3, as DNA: TGTGCCTCACGAGCTAGCGGGGTCGGGGAGCTGTTTTTT. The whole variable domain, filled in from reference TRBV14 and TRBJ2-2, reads EAGVTQFPSHSVIEKGQTVTLRCDPISGHDNLYWYRRVMGKEIKFLLHFVKESKQDESGMPNNRFLAERTGGTYSTLKVQPAELEDSGVYFCASRASGVGELFFGEGSRLTVL.

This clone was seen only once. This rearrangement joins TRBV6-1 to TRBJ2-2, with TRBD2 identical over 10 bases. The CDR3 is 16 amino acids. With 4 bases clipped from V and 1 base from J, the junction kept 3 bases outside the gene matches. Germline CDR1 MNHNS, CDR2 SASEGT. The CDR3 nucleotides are TGTGCCAGCAGTGCTGCTAGCGGGGGGAACACCGGGGAGCTGTTTTTT. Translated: CASSAASGGNTGELFF.

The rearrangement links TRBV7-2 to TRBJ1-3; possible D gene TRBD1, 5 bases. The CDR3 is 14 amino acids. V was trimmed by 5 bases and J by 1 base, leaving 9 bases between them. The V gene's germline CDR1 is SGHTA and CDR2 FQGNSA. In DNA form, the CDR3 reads TGTGCCAGCAGCCTCAGGGAATCTGGAAACACCATATATTTT. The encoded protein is CASSLRESGNTIYF.

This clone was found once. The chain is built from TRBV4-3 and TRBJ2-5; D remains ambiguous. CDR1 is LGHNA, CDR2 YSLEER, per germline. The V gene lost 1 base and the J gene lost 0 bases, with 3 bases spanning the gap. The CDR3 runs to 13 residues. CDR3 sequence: CASSQAYQETQYF. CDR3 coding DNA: TGCGCCAGCAGCCAAGCGTACCAAGAGACCCAGTACTTC.

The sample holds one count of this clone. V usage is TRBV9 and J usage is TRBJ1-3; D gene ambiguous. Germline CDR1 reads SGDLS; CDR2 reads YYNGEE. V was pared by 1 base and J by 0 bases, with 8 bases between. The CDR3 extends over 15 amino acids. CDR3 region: CASSVLADSGNTIYF. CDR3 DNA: TGTGCCAGCAGCGTATTAGCAGACTCTGGAAACACCATATATTTT.

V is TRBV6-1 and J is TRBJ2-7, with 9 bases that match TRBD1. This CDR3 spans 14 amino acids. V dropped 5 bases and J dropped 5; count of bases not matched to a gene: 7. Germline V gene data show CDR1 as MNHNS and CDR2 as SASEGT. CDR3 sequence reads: CASSLHRGLNEQYF. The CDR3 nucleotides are TGTGCCAGCAGTCTACACAGGGGGCTAAACGAGCAGTACTTC.

The chain's CDR3 is CASSSGQGSGANVLTF. CDR3 DNA sequence: TGTGCCAGCAGCTCGGGACAGGGGTCTGGGGCCAACGTCCTGACTTTC. The V and J genes are TRBV7-2 and TRBJ2-6; 10 nucleotides line up with TRBD1. After removal of 4 bases from V and 1 base from J, the junction contained 1 base not matched to a gene. The germline V gene has CDR1 SGHTA and CDR2 FQGNSA. This CDR3 has 16 residues. The entire variable domain, with the rest obtained from reference TRBV7-2 and TRBJ2-6, is as follows: GAGVSQSPSNKVTEKGKDVELRCDPISGHTALYWYRQSLGQGLEFLIYFQGNSAPDKSGLPSDRFSAERTGGSVSTLTIQRTQQEDSAVYLCASSSGQGSGANVLTFGAGSRLTVL.